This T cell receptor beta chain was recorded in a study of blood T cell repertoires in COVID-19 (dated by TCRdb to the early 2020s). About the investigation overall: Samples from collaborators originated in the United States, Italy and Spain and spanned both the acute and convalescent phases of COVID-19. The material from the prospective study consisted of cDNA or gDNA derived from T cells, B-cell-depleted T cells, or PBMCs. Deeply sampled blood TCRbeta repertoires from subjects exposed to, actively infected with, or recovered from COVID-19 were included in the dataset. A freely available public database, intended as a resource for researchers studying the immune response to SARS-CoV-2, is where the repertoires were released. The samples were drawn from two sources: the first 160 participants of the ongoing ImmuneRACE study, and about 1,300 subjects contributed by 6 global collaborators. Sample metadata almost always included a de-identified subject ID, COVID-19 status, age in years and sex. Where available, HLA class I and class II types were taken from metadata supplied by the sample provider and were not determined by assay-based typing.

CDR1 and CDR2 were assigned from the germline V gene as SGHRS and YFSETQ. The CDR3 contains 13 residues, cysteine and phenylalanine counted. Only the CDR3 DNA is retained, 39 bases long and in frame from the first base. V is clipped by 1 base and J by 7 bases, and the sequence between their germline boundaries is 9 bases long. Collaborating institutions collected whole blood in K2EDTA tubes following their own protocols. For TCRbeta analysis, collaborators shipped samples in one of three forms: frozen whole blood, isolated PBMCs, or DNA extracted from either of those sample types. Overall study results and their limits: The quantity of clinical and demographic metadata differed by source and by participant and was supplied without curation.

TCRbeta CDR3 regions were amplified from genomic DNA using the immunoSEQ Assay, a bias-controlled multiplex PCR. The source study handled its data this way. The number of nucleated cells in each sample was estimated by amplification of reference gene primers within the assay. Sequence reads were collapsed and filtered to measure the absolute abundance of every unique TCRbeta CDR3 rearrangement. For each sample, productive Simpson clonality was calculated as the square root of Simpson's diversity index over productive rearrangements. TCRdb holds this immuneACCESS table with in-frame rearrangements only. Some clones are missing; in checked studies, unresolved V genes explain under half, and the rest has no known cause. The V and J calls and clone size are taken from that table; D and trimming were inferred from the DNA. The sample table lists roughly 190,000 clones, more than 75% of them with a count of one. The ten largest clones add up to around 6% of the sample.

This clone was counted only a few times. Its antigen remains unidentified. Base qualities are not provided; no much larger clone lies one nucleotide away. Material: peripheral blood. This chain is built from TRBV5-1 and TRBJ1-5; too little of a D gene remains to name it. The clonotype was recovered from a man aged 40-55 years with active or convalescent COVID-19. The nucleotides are TGCGCCAGCAGCTTGTTGGGAGCCCAGCCCCAGCATTTT. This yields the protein CASSLLGAQPQHF.